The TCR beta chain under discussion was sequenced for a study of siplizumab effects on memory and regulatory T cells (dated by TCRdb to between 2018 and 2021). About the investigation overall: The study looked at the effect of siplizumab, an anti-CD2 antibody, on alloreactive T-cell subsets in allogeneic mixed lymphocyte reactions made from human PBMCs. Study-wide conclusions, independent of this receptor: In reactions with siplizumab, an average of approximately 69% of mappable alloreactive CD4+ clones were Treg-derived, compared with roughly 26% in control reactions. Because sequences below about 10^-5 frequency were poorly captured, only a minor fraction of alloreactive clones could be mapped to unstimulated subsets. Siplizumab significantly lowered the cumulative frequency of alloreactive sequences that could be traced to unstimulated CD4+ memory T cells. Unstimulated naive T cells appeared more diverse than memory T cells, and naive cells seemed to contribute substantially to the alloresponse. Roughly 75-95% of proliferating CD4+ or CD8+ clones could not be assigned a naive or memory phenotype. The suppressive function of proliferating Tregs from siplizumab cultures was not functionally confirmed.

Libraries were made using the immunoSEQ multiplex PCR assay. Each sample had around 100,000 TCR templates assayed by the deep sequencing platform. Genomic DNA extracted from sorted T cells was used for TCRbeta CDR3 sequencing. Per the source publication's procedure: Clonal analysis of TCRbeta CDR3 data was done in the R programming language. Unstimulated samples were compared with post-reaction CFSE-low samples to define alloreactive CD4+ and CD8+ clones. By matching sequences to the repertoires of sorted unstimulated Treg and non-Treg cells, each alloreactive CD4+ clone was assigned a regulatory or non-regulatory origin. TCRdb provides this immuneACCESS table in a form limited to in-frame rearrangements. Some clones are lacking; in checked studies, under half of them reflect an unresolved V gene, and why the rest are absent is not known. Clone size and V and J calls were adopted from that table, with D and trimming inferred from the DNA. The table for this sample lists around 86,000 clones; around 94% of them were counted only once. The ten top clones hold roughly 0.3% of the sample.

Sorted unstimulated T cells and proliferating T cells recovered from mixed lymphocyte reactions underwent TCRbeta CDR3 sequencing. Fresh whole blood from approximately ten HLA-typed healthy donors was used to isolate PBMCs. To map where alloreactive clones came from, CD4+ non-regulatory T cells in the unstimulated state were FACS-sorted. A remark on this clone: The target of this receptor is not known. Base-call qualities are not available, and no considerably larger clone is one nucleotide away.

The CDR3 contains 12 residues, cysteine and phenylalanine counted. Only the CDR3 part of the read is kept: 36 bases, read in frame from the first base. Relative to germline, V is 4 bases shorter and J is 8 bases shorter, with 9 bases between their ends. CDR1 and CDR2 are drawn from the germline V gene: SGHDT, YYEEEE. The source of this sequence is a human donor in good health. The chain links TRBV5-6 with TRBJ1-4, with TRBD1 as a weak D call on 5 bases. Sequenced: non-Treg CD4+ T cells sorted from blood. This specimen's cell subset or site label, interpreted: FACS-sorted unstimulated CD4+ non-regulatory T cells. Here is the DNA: TGTGCCAGCAGCACCCGGGACGAAAAACTGTTTTTT. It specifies CASSTRDEKLFF.